This T cell receptor (beta chain) emerged from a study of blood T cell repertoires in COVID-19. Profiled with immunoSEQ multiplex PCR; TCRdb holds only in-frame clones, not every one. The table has approximately 350,000 clones, about 89% seen once. V shed 5 bases and J 4 bases; nucleotides not matched to a gene: 11. Germline CDR1 is LNHDA and CDR2 is SQIVND (reference sequence). The CDR3 extends over 16 amino acids. Sequencing input: peripheral blood. The chain has TRBV19 and TRBJ1-5; the match to TRBD1 covers 7 bases. The TCR comes from a woman in her forties or fifties with COVID-19, enrolled during active disease. CDR3 region: CASSAPRMTGNQPQHF. The CDR3 coding sequence is TGTGCCAGTAGTGCCCCCCGGATGACAGGGAATCAGCCCCAGCATTTT.